This is a list of T cell receptor beta chains from one sample in a study of long-term antiretroviral therapy in people with HIV. This table comes from immunoSEQ multiplex PCR, and its TCRdb copy is limited to in-frame clones, with some not included. The sample consists of 30,000 or so clones, around 87% of them appearing once. Specimen: unsorted PBMCs, collected 0.5 years after starting antiretroviral therapy. The source is a woman younger than 30 with HIV. The CDR3 runs from the conserved cysteine through the conserved F or W. The order of the fields is CDR3 protein, J gene, V gene.

CDR3: CASSLTGGWVEQYF
J: TRBJ2-7
V: TRBV7-8

CDR3: CASSSLPSTDNEQFF
J: TRBJ2-1
V: TRBV7-9

CDR3: CASSVTRQGEETQYF
J: TRBJ2-5
V: TRBV27

CDR3: CASSPRGYNSYEQYF
J: TRBJ2-7
V: TRBV9

CDR3: CATRGQGRTEAFF
J: TRBJ1-1
V: TRBV6-1

CDR3: CASSQDTASQETQYF
J: TRBJ2-5
V: TRBV4-3

CDR3: CASTNQGAKGNTIYF
J: TRBJ1-3
V: TRBV9

CDR3: CASSLVPNTEAFF
J: TRBJ1-1
V: TRBV27

CDR3: CASSFRGENANEQFF
J: TRBJ2-1
V: TRBV9

CDR3: CASSSFSRSEAFF
J: TRBJ1-1
V: TRBV7-9

CDR3: CASSSPGLAGARGEQYF
J: TRBJ2-7
V: TRBV28

CDR3: CASSQDAGGGDTQYF
J: TRBJ2-3
V: TRBV4-3

CDR3: CASSPRGSLFYEQYF
J: TRBJ2-7
V: TRBV7-6

CDR3: CASSARSGGEQFF
J: TRBJ2-1
V: TRBV9

CDR3: CAGSEAEGGYSNQPQHF
J: TRBJ1-5
V: TRBV6-1

CDR3: CASEAESYEQYF
J: TRBJ2-7
V: TRBV2

CDR3: CASSFTGQSSYNEQFF
J: TRBJ2-1
V: TRBV7-6

CDR3: CASSLAGSGEQYF
J: TRBJ2-7
V: TRBV28

CDR3: CASSITGVAAAHPYEQYF
J: TRBJ2-7
V: TRBV7-3

CDR3: CATSGERTGSYNEQFF
J: TRBJ2-1
V: TRBV15

CDR3: CASSVVSGAGTDTQYF
J: TRBJ2-3
V: TRBV19

CDR3: CASSATSGSYQETQYF
J: TRBJ2-5
V: TRBV6-1

CDR3: CASSLSVGGRQPQHF
J: TRBJ1-5
V: TRBV27

CDR3: CASSPGQTTEQYF
J: TRBJ2-7
V: TRBV18

CDR3: CATSLQGTYEQYF
J: TRBJ2-7
V: TRBV15

CDR3: CALPGGSGANVLTF
J: TRBJ2-6
V: TRBV7-9

CDR3: CASSITGQESYEQYF
J: TRBJ2-7
V: TRBV19

CDR3: CASSLWDTGGTGELFF
J: TRBJ2-2
V: TRBV9

CDR3: CASSLLPGLQETQYF
J: TRBJ2-5
V: TRBV7-3

CDR3: CASSLTGVITDTQYF
J: TRBJ2-3
V: TRBV11-3

CDR3: CASSLYWGQGKETQYF
J: TRBJ2-5
V: TRBV28

CDR3: CASSIVTLAGEASTDTQYF
J: TRBJ2-3
V: TRBV19

CDR3: CASSIAGSKGGYTF
J: TRBJ1-2
V: TRBV19

CDR3: CASSLAGSRGGSQPQHF
J: TRBJ1-5
V: TRBV7-2

CDR3: CASSYEGSGANVLTF
J: TRBJ2-6
V: TRBV6-5

CDR3: CASSWTGEDGYTF
J: TRBJ1-2
V: TRBV28

CDR3: CASSPLLGTYEQYF
J: TRBJ2-7
V: TRBV18

CDR3: CASSYYGNTEAFF
J: TRBJ1-1
V: TRBV27

CDR3: CASSLAPSGLDTQYF
J: TRBJ2-3
V: TRBV7-8

CDR3: CASSFRDAVYNEQFF
J: TRBJ2-1
V: TRBV7-2

CDR3: CASSIGTFGETQYF
J: TRBJ2-5
V: TRBV19

CDR3: CASSPHGQNEQFF
J: TRBJ2-1
V: TRBV6-6

CDR3: CASSYNGGLPPYEQYF
J: TRBJ2-7
V: TRBV7-6

CDR3: CASIGGAYEQYF
J: TRBJ2-7
V: TRBV6-1

CDR3: CASSLGGSYYEQYF
J: TRBJ2-7
V: TRBV5-4

CDR3: CASTADWDGGYTF
J: TRBJ1-2
V: TRBV6-6

CDR3: CASLDRGRWEAFF
J: TRBJ1-1
V: TRBV19

CDR3: CASSLFGANEKLFF
J: TRBJ1-4
V: TRBV27

CDR3: CASSDNPGLETDTQYF
J: TRBJ2-3
V: TRBV9

CDR3: CASSQESIGGYEQYF
J: TRBJ2-7
V: TRBV4-3

CDR3: CAISEDPQARGTDYEQYF
J: TRBJ2-7
V: TRBV10-3

CDR3: CATSQGTGLIF
J: TRBJ1-6
V: TRBV15

CDR3: CASSQAGNEQFF
J: TRBJ2-1
V: TRBV4-1

CDR3: CASSFGPRRSNTEAFF
J: TRBJ1-1
V: TRBV7-2

CDR3: CAITPSGTNTGELFF
J: TRBJ2-2
V: TRBV10-3

CDR3: CASSVVTEGNYGYTF
J: TRBJ1-2
V: TRBV9

CDR3: CAIEIGPGSGELFF
J: TRBJ2-2
V: TRBV19

CDR3: CASSRTGSGQPQHF
J: TRBJ1-5
V: TRBV2

CDR3: CASSSQGVSEKLFF
J: TRBJ1-4
V: TRBV28